These T cell receptor beta chains were read from a single sample in a study of shared clonotypes between healthy human individuals. Measured with immunoSEQ multiplex PCR; TCRdb has only the in-frame clones, and not every one. The sample includes 1.5 million to 2.5 million clones, 85% to 95% of them seen just once. The sample consisted of naive CD8+ T cells sorted from blood. The source of these receptors is a man younger than 30 in good health. The CDR3 runs from the conserved cysteine through the conserved F or W. Each record gives: J gene, V gene, D gene, clone size, CDR3 DNA, CDR3 protein. D genes are given only for firm matches. Size tells how often a clone was seen (once, few, many) or the class of an expanded clone, and some rows leave it out.

J gene: TRBJ2-7; V gene: TRBV18; D gene: .; clone size: .; CDR3 DNA: TGTGCCAGCTCACCCGCACTCGATAGCTACGAGCAGTACTTC; CDR3 protein: CASSPALDSYEQYF
J gene: TRBJ1-1; V gene: TRBV4-3; D gene: .; clone size: .; CDR3 DNA: TGCGCCAGCAGCCAGGGGTGGAACACTGAAGCTTTCTTT; CDR3 protein: CASSQGWNTEAFF
J gene: TRBJ2-1; V gene: TRBV27; D gene: .; clone size: once; CDR3 DNA: TGTGCCAGCGGCTTGACTGCACTCGTCGAGCAGTTCTTC; CDR3 protein: CASGLTALVEQFF
J gene: TRBJ1-1; V gene: TRBV27; D gene: TRBD1; clone size: .; CDR3 DNA: TGTGCCAGCAGTTTAAGGGACAGGGGGCACCAATCCTTCGCTGAAGCTTTCTTT; CDR3 protein: CASSLRDRGHQSFAEAFF
J gene: TRBJ2-3; V gene: TRBV9; D gene: TRBD2; clone size: .; CDR3 DNA: TGTGCCAGCAGCGAGGACGGGACTAGTGTTGATACGCAGTATTTT; CDR3 protein: CASSEDGTSVDTQYF
J gene: TRBJ2-7; V gene: TRBV11-2; D gene: .; clone size: .; CDR3 DNA: TGTGCCAGCAGCTCGGGACCAACCTACGAGCAGTACTTC; CDR3 protein: CASSSGPTYEQYF
J gene: TRBJ2-7; V gene: TRBV4-1; D gene: .; clone size: .; CDR3 DNA: TGCGCCAGCAGCCCCGAGAAAGCTGGCCAGGAGCAGTACTTC; CDR3 protein: CASSPEKAGQEQYF
J gene: TRBJ2-5; V gene: TRBV15; D gene: .; clone size: .; CDR3 DNA: TGTGCCACCAGCAGTCCCGCCAGGGCTTTCCGCGGGGAAGAGACCCAGTACTTC; CDR3 protein: CATSSPARAFRGEETQYF
J gene: TRBJ2-7; V gene: TRBV6-5; D gene: .; clone size: .; CDR3 DNA: TGTGCCAGCAGTTCGGCCGGGACCTACGAGCAGTACTTC; CDR3 protein: CASSSAGTYEQYF
J gene: TRBJ1-1; V gene: TRBV6-5; D gene: TRBD1; clone size: .; CDR3 DNA: TGTGCCAGCAGTTTTCTACAGGGGGGTGTCACTGAAGCTTTCTTT; CDR3 protein: CASSFLQGGVTEAFF
J gene: TRBJ2-2; V gene: TRBV5-6; D gene: TRBD2; clone size: .; CDR3 DNA: TGTGCCAGCAGTCAGGGACTAGCGGGGCCAACCGGGGAGCTGTTTTTT; CDR3 protein: CASSQGLAGPTGELFF
J gene: TRBJ1-1; V gene: TRBV5-6; D gene: .; clone size: .; CDR3 DNA: TGTGCCAGCAGCTTGGTAGGGGTTGACACTGAAGCTTTCTTT; CDR3 protein: CASSLVGVDTEAFF
J gene: TRBJ2-7; V gene: TRBV6-5; D gene: TRBD2; clone size: .; CDR3 DNA: TGTGCCAGCAGTTACTCAGGGAGGGTTAGCGAGCAGTACTTC; CDR3 protein: CASSYSGRVSEQYF
J gene: TRBJ2-5; V gene: TRBV4-1; D gene: .; clone size: .; CDR3 DNA: TGCGCCAGCAGCCAAGTCCAGTATATTGAGGAGACCCAGTACTTC; CDR3 protein: CASSQVQYIEETQYF
J gene: TRBJ2-1; V gene: TRBV27; D gene: TRBD1; clone size: .; CDR3 DNA: TGTGCCAGCACCACGGGGACAGGGGGTTTGAATGAGCAGTTCTTC; CDR3 protein: CASTTGTGGLNEQFF
J gene: TRBJ1-4; V gene: TRBV13; D gene: .; clone size: .; CDR3 DNA: TGTGCCAGCAGCGTTCGACAGGTACAAAATGAAAAACTGTTTTTT; CDR3 protein: CASSVRQVQNEKLFF
J gene: TRBJ2-5; V gene: TRBV27; D gene: TRBD1; clone size: once; CDR3 DNA: TGTGCCAGCAGTTTAACGACAGGGGGAGGAGAGACCCAGTACTTC; CDR3 protein: CASSLTTGGGETQYF
J gene: TRBJ1-6; V gene: TRBV6-6; D gene: TRBD1; clone size: .; CDR3 DNA: TGTGCCAGCAGTTTCTACGGGACAGATAATTCACCCCTCCACTTT; CDR3 protein: CASSFYGTDNSPLHF
J gene: TRBJ2-7; V gene: TRBV11-1; D gene: TRBD2; clone size: .; CDR3 DNA: TGTGCCAGCAGCTTACTAGCGGGGTCCTACGAGCAGTACTTC; CDR3 protein: CASSLLAGSYEQYF
J gene: TRBJ2-7; V gene: TRBV28; D gene: .; clone size: .; CDR3 DNA: TGTGCCAGCAGAGCTCTAACAGGGTCTGCCGAGCAGTACTTC; CDR3 protein: CASRALTGSAEQYF
J gene: TRBJ2-1; V gene: TRBV9; D gene: .; clone size: few; CDR3 DNA: TGTGCCAGCAGCGTAGGTGGGAGGCCCGATGAGCAGTTCTTC; CDR3 protein: CASSVGGRPDEQFF
J gene: TRBJ2-1; V gene: TRBV9; D gene: TRBD1; clone size: .; CDR3 DNA: TGTGCCAGCAGCGGCCGACAGGGTAGTTTGAATGAGCAGTTCTTC; CDR3 protein: CASSGRQGSLNEQFF
J gene: TRBJ2-7; V gene: TRBV7-2; D gene: .; clone size: .; CDR3 DNA: TGTGCCAGCAGCCCATCAGGGCCCCAGAGGGGCTACGAGCAGTACTTC; CDR3 protein: CASSPSGPQRGYEQYF
J gene: TRBJ2-7; V gene: TRBV19; D gene: TRBD1; clone size: .; CDR3 DNA: TGTGCCAGTAGTATAGATTCGGGGACAGGGACGGATTCCTACGAGCAGTACTTC; CDR3 protein: CASSIDSGTGTDSYEQYF
J gene: TRBJ1-6; V gene: TRBV5-5; D gene: TRBD1; clone size: .; CDR3 DNA: TGTGCCAGCAGCTCACAGGGGACTTTGGTGTCACCCCTCCACTTT; CDR3 protein: CASSSQGTLVSPLHF
J gene: TRBJ2-7; V gene: TRBV27; D gene: .; clone size: .; CDR3 DNA: TGTGCCAGCAGTTTAAATTTCTACGAGCAGTACTTC; CDR3 protein: CASSLNFYEQYF
J gene: TRBJ2-3; V gene: TRBV27; D gene: .; clone size: .; CDR3 DNA: TGTGCCAGCAGTTTACAGCGCGGGGGCGATACGCAGTATTTT; CDR3 protein: CASSLQRGGDTQYF
J gene: TRBJ1-3; V gene: TRBV9; D gene: .; clone size: .; CDR3 DNA: TGTGCCAGCAGCGAAAGCTCTGGAAACACCATATATTTT; CDR3 protein: CASSESSGNTIYF
J gene: TRBJ1-6; V gene: TRBV27; D gene: .; clone size: once; CDR3 DNA: TGTGCCAGCAGTCGGGGGGCCGGGGGTTATTCACCCCTCCACTTT; CDR3 protein: CASSRGAGGYSPLHF
J gene: TRBJ2-3; V gene: TRBV7-9; D gene: TRBD2; clone size: few; CDR3 DNA: TGTGCCAGCAGCTTAACTAGCGGGAGGACAGATACGCAGTATTTT; CDR3 protein: CASSLTSGRTDTQYF
J gene: TRBJ1-2; V gene: TRBV5-4; D gene: TRBD1; clone size: .; CDR3 DNA: TGTGCCAGCAGCACTGGACAGGCGTTAGCTAACTATGGCTACACCTTC; CDR3 protein: CASSTGQALANYGYTF
J gene: TRBJ1-2; V gene: TRBV5-5; D gene: .; clone size: once; CDR3 DNA: TGTGCCAGCAGCCCTGCAGGGGCCGGGGAGTATGGCTACACCTTC; CDR3 protein: CASSPAGAGEYGYTF
J gene: TRBJ2-7; V gene: TRBV27; D gene: .; clone size: .; CDR3 DNA: TGTGCCAGCAGGCAGATCCCCACTTTTTACGAGCAGTACTTC; CDR3 protein: CASRQIPTFYEQYF
J gene: TRBJ2-7; V gene: TRBV28; D gene: .; clone size: .; CDR3 DNA: TGTGCCAGCAGTCATACAGGTGACGTCTACGAGCAGTACTTC; CDR3 protein: CASSHTGDVYEQYF
J gene: TRBJ2-3; V gene: TRBV5-4; D gene: .; clone size: once; CDR3 DNA: TGTGCCAGCAGCTTGGCGGGGGGCCTAGCAGATACGCAGTATTTT; CDR3 protein: CASSLAGGLADTQYF
J gene: TRBJ2-7; V gene: TRBV6-5; D gene: TRBD2; clone size: .; CDR3 DNA: TGTGCCAGCAGGTCCACTAGCGGGAGGATCAACGAGCAGTACTTC; CDR3 protein: CASRSTSGRINEQYF
J gene: TRBJ1-2; V gene: TRBV9; D gene: .; clone size: .; CDR3 DNA: TGTGCCAGCAGCGTATCGGCGGATTCTAACTATGGCTACACCTTC; CDR3 protein: CASSVSADSNYGYTF
J gene: TRBJ2-2; V gene: TRBV4-1; D gene: TRBD2; clone size: .; CDR3 DNA: TGCGCCACCCAGGCGGGGGCGAACACCGGGGAGCTGTTTTTT; CDR3 protein: CATQAGANTGELFF
J gene: TRBJ2-2; V gene: TRBV6-1; D gene: TRBD1; clone size: .; CDR3 DNA: TGTGCCAGCAGTGCTCCGGGACAGGGGGCCGGGGAGCTGTTTTTT; CDR3 protein: CASSAPGQGAGELFF
J gene: TRBJ2-2; V gene: TRBV9; D gene: .; clone size: .; CDR3 DNA: TGTGCCAGCAGCCCCGCGGGACCCACGAACACCGGGGAGCTGTTTTTT; CDR3 protein: CASSPAGPTNTGELFF
J gene: TRBJ1-6; V gene: TRBV14; D gene: .; clone size: few; CDR3 DNA: TGTGCCAGCAGCCAAGGGACAGTAAATTCACCCCTCCACTTT; CDR3 protein: CASSQGTVNSPLHF
J gene: TRBJ1-5; V gene: TRBV27; D gene: .; clone size: .; CDR3 DNA: TGTGCCAGCAGTTTATCTGCAGGATCCTATAGCAATCAGCCCCAGCATTTT; CDR3 protein: CASSLSAGSYSNQPQHF
J gene: TRBJ2-1; V gene: TRBV6-6; D gene: .; clone size: .; CDR3 DNA: TGTGCCAGCAGTTACGGTTCGGGGAATGAGCAGTTCTTC; CDR3 protein: CASSYGSGNEQFF